Listed below are T cell receptor beta chains from one sample, sequenced in a study of blood T cells in healthy people across ages. TCRdb redid the calling of the 5' RACE reads with MiXCR, one entry per CDR3 protein. Of around 1,800,000 distinct CDR3 sequences listed, about 39% are singletons. The sequencing sample was made of blood. These receptor sequences come from a human donor in good health. The CDR3 runs from the conserved cysteine through the conserved F or W. The D gene is left open where the match is weak. For some rows the clone size is stated as once, few or many, or as a class when expanded; others skip it.

-	few	TRBV7-3	TRBJ2-2	TGTGCCAGCAGCTCCCTAGGGGGCACCGGGGAGCTGTTTTTT	CASSSLGGTGELFF
-	-	TRBV7-2	TRBJ2-2	TGTGCCAGCAGCTTAGTGGGATTTAACACCGGGGAGCTGTTTTTT	CASSLVGFNTGELFF
TRBD1	-	TRBV5-1	TRBJ1-2	TGCGCCAGCAGCTTGGGGACAGGGTATAAGAATAACTATGGCTACACCTTC	CASSLGTGYKNNYGYTF
TRBD1	-	TRBV7-2	TRBJ2-7	TGTGCCAGCAGCTTAGTTGGACAGGGGATCGAGCAGTACTTC	CASSLVGQGIEQYF
-	few	TRBV7-9	TRBJ2-1	TGTGCCAGCAGCTTAGTAGTCAGGGTGGCCTACAATGAGCAGTTCTTC	CASSLVVRVAYNEQFF
-	many	TRBV7-2	TRBJ2-1	TGTGCCAGCAGCTTTTGGGGGTGGAGGGACTACAATGAGCAGTTCTTC	CASSFWGWRDYNEQFF
TRBD1	few	TRBV4-3	TRBJ1-1	TGCGCCAGCAGCCAACTGAGAAGGGGGCCTGAAGCTTTCTTT	CASSQLRRGPEAFF
-	-	TRBV6-6	TRBJ2-1	TGTGCCAGCAGTTACGGTCTGAGGGGGGGCGGGAGCAATGAGCAGTTCTTC	CASSYGLRGGGSNEQFF
TRBD1	-	TRBV4-2	TRBJ1-2	TGTGCCAGCAGCCAAAGTACAGGGACAGGGAGGGATGGCTACACCTTC	CASSQSTGTGRDGYTF
-	few	TRBV28	TRBJ2-6	TGTGCCAGCAGTCCCAGGGGGAGGGCAGCTGGGGCCAACGTCCTGACTTTC	CASSPRGRAAGANVLTF
TRBD1	-	TRBV3-1	TRBJ2-1	TGTGCCAGCAGGGGGGACAGGGGCGCCTACAATGAGCAGTTCTTC	CASRGDRGAYNEQFF
TRBD1	-	TRBV6-4	TRBJ1-5	TGTGCCAGCAGTTGGGACAGCAATCAGCCCCGGCATTTT	CASSWDSNQPRHF
-	-	TRBV5-7	TRBJ1-2	TGTGCCAGCAGCTTGGGGTCAGATAACTATGGCTACACCTTC	CASSLGSDNYGYTF
-	many	TRBV6-5	TRBJ2-5	TGTGCCAGCAGACTTACCGGGACCTTAGGAGAGACCCAGTACTTC	CASRLTGTLGETQYF
-	many	TRBV29-1	TRBJ2-7	TGCAGCGTAGCCAGACAGGTTTCCTACGAGCAGTACTTC	CSVARQVSYEQYF
TRBD1	-	TRBV6-5	TRBJ1-5	TGTGCCAGCAGTTCGGGACAGGGCAGCATTCAGCCCCAGCATTTT	CASSSGQGSIQPQHF
-	-	TRBV2	TRBJ2-3	TGTGCCAGCAGTCAGCAAGATACGCAGTATTTT	CASSQQDTQYF
-	-	TRBV7-3	TRBJ1-2	TGTGCCAGCAGCTTGGGCCTGGGAGGGGGGTTAGGCTACACCTTC	CASSLGLGGGLGYTF
-	-	TRBV6-4	TRBJ2-3	TGTGCCACCAGAGGGATATATAATACGCAGTATTTT	CATRGIYNTQYF
TRBD2	once	TRBV14	TRBJ2-3	TGTGCCAGCAGCTCATGGCGGGGGGCAAAAGATACGCAGTATTTT	CASSSWRGAKDTQYF
-	-	TRBV28	TRBJ2-7	TGTGCCAGCAGTTCGTCAGTCTACGAGCAGTACTTC	CASSSSVYEQYF
-	-	TRBV20-1	TRBJ1-4	TGCAGTGCTAGCGAACAGGTGAATGAAAAACGGTTTTTT	CSASEQVNEKRFF
-	few	TRBV9	TRBJ1-2	TGTGCCAGCAGCGCCCAGGACAGTAACTATGGCTACACCTTC	CASSAQDSNYGYTF
-	few	TRBV7-8	TRBJ2-3	TGTGCCAGCAGCTTTTTGGGTTATACGCAGTATTTT	CASSFLGYTQYF
-	-	TRBV6-6	TRBJ2-6	TGTGCCAGCAGTTACGTGGACGTCCTGACTTTC	CASSYVDVLTF
-	-	TRBV7-2	TRBJ1-3	TGTGCCAGCAGCTTAATGCAGGGTTTGGCTGGAAACACCATATATTTT	CASSLMQGLAGNTIYF
TRBD1	-	TRBV29-1	TRBJ1-1	TGCAGCGTTGGAAGGGACAGGGAAGCTTTCTTT	CSVGRDREAFF
-	few	TRBV7-3	TRBJ2-7	TGTGCCAGCAGCTTATTATCGTGGGGCGAGCAGTACTTC	CASSLLSWGEQYF
-	-	TRBV6-1	TRBJ1-4	TGTGCCAGCAGTGAAATCGGGCCAGGGTCTAATAAAAAACTGTTTTTT	CASSEIGPGSNKKLFF
TRBD1	-	TRBV20-1	TRBJ1-2	TGCAGTGCTAGACGAGGGGGCGCGGGCTACACCTTC	CSARRGGAGYTF
-	-	TRBV15	TRBJ1-1	TGTGCCACCAGCCTACAGGGTGTGAACACTGAAGCTTTCTTT	CATSLQGVNTEAFF
TRBD1	-	TRBV5-1	TRBJ2-1	TGCGCCAGCAACCCAGGGGGGACAGGGGCTTACAATGAGCAGTTCTTC	CASNPGGTGAYNEQFF